This T cell receptor beta chain was found in a study of regulatory T cells in long-lasting Graves disease. This CDR3 contains 13 residues. V lost 6 bases and J 7 bases, leaving 18 bases between the germline ends. Germline V CDR1 and CDR2: SQVTM, ANQGSEA. Noted time point: persistent/refractory GD, antithyroid drugs over 5 years with positive TRAb. After RNA was extracted from PBMCs, the TCR library was made from it. This clonotype was observed a handful of times. Its specificity is unknown. Findings and limits, study-wide: Preferential use of TRBV28, TRBJ1-2 and TRBJ2-5 was seen in persistent disease.

Assembly of TCR beta libraries relied on iRepertoire HTBI primers together with Arm-PCR of CDR3 regions. TCRdb re-derived calls from the multiplex PCR reads in MiXCR, one entry per CDR3 protein. The sample records about 450,000 distinct CDR3 sequences, around a quarter being singletons. This clonotype was obtained from a female donor with Graves disease. This chain joins TRBV29-1 and TRBJ1-2; D is unclear. The sample consisted of peripheral blood mononuclear cells (PBMCs), taken when the disease was refractory, from a patient treated with antithyroid drugs. The CDR3 reads CSVDGTAEGGYTF. CDR3 nucleotide sequence: TGCAGCGTCGACGGAACTGCCGAGGGTGGCTACACCTTC. Together with reference TRBV29-1 and TRBJ1-2, the CDR3 gives the full variable domain: SAVISQKPSRDICQRGTSLTIQCQVDSQVTMMFWYRQQPGQSLTLIATANQGSEATYESGFVIDKFPISRPNLTFSTLTVSNMSPEDSSIYLCSVDGTAEGGYTFGSGTRLTVV.